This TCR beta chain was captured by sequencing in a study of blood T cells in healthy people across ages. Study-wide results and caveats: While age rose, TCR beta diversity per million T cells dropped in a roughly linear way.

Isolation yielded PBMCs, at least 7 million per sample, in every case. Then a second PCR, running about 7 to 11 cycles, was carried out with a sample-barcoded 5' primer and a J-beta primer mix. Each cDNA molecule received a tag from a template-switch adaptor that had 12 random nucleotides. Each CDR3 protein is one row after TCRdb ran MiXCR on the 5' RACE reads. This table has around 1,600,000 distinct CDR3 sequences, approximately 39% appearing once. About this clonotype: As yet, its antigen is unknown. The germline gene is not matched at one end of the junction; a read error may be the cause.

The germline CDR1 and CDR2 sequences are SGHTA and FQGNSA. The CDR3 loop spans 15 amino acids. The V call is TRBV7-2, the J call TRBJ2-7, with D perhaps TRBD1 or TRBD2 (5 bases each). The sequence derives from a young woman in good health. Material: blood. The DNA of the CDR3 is TGTGTCAGCAGCTTAGCGCCCCAGGGTACCTACGAGCAGTACTTC. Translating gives CVSSLAPQGTYEQYF.